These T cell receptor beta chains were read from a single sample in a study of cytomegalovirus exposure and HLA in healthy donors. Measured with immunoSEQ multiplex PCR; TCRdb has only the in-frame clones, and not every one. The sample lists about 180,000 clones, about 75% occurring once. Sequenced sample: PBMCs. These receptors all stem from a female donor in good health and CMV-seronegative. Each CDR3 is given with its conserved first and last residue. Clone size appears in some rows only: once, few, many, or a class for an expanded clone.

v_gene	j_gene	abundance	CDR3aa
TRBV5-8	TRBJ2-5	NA	CASSTGQGIETQYF
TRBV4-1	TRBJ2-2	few	CASSLGLAGGTNTGELFF
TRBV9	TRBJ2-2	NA	CASSVTEWGLAGGVHTGELFF
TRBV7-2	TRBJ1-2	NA	CASSSTTGKRQGYTF
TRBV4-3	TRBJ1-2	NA	CASSQGRRTEFYGYTF
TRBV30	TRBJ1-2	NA	CAWRPGGAGGYTF
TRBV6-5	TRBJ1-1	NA	CASRRNGGTEAFF
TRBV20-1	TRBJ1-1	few	CSAGQGVAFF
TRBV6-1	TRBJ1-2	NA	CASSEGGSTGKRYGYTF
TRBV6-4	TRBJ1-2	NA	CASSDGGGLGYGYTF
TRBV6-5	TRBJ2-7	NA	CASSAGQGSYEQYF
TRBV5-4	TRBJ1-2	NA	CASSLMGSYGYTF
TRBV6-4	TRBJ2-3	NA	CASSTGQGESDTQYF
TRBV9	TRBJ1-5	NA	CASSVEGTGGQPQHF
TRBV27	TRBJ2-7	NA	CASSLSGTGTSYEQYF
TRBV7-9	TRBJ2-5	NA	CASSRLNQETQYF
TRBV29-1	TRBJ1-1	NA	CSIISGGPEAFF
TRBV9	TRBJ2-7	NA	CASSVAPGERFEQYF
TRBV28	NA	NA	CASSFPGQGVYEQYF
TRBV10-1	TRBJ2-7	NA	CASSDGGYEQYF
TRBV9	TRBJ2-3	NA	CASSFRQTSTDTQYF
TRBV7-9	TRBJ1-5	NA	CASSFAGNQPQHF
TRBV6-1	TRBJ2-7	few	CASIGARSYEQYF
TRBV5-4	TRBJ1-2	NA	CASSLGAGNYGYTF
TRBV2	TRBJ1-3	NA	CASQLREISGNTIYF
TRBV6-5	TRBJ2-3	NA	CASSPTSAGTDTQYF
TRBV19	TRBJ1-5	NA	CASSISFSGKDQPQHF
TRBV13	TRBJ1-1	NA	CASRTRGDGKNTEAFF
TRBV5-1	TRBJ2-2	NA	CASSLARGTGELFF
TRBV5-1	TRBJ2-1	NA	CASSLELAGAHSSYNEQFF
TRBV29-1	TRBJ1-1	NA	CSVVEVEAFF
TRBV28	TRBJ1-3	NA	CASSLYVTGSGNTIYF
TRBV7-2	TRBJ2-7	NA	CASSRDRGTYEQYF
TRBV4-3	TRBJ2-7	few	CASSPGGSEQYF
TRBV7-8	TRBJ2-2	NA	CASSLAVTGNTGELFF
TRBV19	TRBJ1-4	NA	CASSKTGRSEKLFF
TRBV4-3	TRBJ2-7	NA	CASSQDTDSYEQYF
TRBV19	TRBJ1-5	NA	CATTNRGRRNQPQHF
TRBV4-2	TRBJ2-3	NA	CASSLLAGSTDTQYF
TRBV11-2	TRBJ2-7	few	CASSLIGYEQYF
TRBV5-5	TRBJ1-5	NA	CASSFSGQGVSNQPQHF
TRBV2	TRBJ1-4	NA	CASNSDREGGGRGEKLFF
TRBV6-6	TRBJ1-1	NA	CASRDRGLNTEAFF
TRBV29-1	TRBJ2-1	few	CSCSGTRQFF
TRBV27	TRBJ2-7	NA	CASSFRTGTSGYEQYF
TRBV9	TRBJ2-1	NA	CASSVDLLAGRVNEQFF